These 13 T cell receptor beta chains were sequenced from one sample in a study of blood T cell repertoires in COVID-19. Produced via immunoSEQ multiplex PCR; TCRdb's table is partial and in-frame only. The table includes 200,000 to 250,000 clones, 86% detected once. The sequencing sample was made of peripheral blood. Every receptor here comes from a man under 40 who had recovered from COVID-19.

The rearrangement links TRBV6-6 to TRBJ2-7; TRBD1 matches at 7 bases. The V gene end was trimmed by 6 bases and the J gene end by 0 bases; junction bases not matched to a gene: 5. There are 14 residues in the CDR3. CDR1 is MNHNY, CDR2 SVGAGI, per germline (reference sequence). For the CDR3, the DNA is TGTGCCAGCAGGACCGGGACAGTCTCCTACGAGCAGTACTTC. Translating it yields CASRTGTVSYEQYF.

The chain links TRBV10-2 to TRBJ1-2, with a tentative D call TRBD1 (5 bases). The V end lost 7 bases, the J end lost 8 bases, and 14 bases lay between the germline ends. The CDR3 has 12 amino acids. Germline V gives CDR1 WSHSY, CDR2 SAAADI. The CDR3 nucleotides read TGCGCCAGCAATCCAGGGAATTCCGGCTACACCTTC. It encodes CASNPGNSGYTF.

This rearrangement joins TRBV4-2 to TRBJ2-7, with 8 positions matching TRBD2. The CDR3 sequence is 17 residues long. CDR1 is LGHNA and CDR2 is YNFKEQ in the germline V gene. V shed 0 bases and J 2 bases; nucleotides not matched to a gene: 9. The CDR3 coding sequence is TGTGCCAGCAGCCAAGAACTAGATAGCGGGGCTACCTACGAGCAGTACTTC. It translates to CASSQELDSGATYEQYF.

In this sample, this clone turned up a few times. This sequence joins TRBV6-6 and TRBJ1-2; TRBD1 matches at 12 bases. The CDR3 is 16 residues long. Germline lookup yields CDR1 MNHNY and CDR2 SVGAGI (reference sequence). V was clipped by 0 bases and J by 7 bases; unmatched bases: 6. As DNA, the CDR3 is TGTGCCAGCAGTTACTCGGGGACAGGGGGCTCTTTTGGCTACACCTTC. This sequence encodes CASSYSGTGGSFGYTF.

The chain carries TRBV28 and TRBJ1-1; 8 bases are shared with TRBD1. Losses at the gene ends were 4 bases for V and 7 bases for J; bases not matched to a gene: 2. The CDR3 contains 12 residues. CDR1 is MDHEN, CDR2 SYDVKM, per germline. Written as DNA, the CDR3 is TGTGCCAGCAGTTGGGGGACAGGTGAAGCTTTCTTT. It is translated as CASSWGTGEAFF.

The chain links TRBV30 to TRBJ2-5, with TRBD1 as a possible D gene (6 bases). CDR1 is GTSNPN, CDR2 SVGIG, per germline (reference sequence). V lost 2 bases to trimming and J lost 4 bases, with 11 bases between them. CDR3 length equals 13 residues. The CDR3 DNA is TGTGCCTGGAGTACCCTAGGGGGAGAGACCCAGTACTTC. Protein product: CAWSTLGGETQYF.

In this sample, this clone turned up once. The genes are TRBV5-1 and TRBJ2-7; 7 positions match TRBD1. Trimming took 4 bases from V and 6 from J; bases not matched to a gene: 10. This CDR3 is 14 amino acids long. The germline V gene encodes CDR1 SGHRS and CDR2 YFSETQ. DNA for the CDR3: TGCGCCAGCAGCCCAACGACAGGGATGAGCGAGCAGTACTTC. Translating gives CASSPTTGMSEQYF.

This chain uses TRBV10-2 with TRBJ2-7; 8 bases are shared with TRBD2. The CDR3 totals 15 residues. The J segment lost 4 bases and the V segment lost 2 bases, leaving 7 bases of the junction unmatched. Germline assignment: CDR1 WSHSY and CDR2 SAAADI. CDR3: CASSEPGTSGYEQYF. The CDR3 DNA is TGCGCCAGCAGTGAGCCGGGCACTAGCGGTTACGAGCAGTACTTC.

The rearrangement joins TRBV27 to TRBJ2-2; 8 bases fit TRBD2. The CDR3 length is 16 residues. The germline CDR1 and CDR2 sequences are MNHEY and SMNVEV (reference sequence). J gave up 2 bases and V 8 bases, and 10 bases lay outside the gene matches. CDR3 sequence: CASPGASGGNTGELFF. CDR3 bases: TGTGCCAGCCCCGGGGCCAGCGGGGGAAACACCGGGGAGCTGTTTTTT.

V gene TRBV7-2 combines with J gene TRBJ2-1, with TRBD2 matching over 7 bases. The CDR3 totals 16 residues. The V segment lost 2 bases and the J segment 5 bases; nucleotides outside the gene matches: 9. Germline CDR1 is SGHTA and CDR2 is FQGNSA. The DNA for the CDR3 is TGTGCCAGCAGCTTATGGGGCGGGGGTCGAAACAATGAGCAGTTCTTC. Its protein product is CASSLWGGGRNNEQFF. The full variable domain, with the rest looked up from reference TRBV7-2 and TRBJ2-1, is GAGVSQSPSNKVTEKGKDVELRCDPISGHTALYWYRQSLGQGLEFLIYFQGNSAPDKSGLPSDRFSAERTGGSVSTLTIQRTQQEDSAVYLCASSLWGGGRNNEQFFGPGTRLTVL.

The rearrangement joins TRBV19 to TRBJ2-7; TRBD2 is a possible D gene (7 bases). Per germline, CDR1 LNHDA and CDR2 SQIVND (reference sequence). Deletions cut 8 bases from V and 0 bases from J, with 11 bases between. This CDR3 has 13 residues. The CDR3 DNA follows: TGTGCCAGTGGGGGGGCCCCCTCCTACGAGCAGTACTTC. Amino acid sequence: CASGGAPSYEQYF.

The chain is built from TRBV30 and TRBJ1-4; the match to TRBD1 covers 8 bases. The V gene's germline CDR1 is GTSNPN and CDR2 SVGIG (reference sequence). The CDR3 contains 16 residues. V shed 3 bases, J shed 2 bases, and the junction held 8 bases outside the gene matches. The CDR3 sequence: CAWSDRGWSTNEKLFF. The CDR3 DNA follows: TGTGCCTGGAGCGACAGGGGATGGTCGACTAATGAAAAACTGTTTTTT.

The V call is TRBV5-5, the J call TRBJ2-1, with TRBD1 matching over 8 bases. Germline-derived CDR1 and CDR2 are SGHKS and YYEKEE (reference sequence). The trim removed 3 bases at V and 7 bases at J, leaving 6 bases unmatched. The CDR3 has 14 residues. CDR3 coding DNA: TGTGCCAGCAGCTCGACAGGGGTGGGTAATGAGCAGTTCTTC. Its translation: CASSSTGVGNEQFF.